The clone carrying this T cell receptor (beta chain) came up a few times. Its target is unknown. The TCR beta cDNA libraries carried unique molecular identifiers. The yield from about 1 to 10 million T cells was 500,000 or so cDNA molecules in total. TCRdb called the PCR reads again in MiXCR, with one record for every CDR3 protein. The sample has roughly 650,000 distinct CDR3 sequences, approximately 60% seen once; the top ten hold about 11%. This entry belongs to a study of post-analysis software for immune sequencing data. Whole-study context: Relapsing-remitting, secondary progressive and progressive-relapsing forms of multiple sclerosis all featured among disease courses. Study-wide results and limits: F measure clustering grouped samples strongly by preparation batch. Controls significantly exceeded multiple sclerosis patients in normalized Chao1 diversity.

Sequencing was done on a sample of blood. The clonotype originates from a girl aged 2-9 years with multiple sclerosis.

The CDR3: CSGGRGDTQYF. CDR3 bases: TGCAGTGGGGGTCGAGGAGATACGCAGTATTTT. The V and J genes are TRBV20-1 and TRBJ2-3, with D unclear. Between the trimmed V and J ends, which lost 7 bases and 5 bases, there was a span of 10 bases. Germline V gene data show CDR1 as DFQATT and CDR2 as SNEGSKA (reference sequence). The CDR3 runs 11 residues.